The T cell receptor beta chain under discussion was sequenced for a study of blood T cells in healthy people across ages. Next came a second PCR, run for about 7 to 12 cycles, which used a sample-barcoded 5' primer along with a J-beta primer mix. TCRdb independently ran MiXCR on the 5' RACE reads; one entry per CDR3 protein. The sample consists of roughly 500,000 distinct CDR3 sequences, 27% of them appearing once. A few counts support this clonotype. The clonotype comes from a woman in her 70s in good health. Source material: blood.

CDR3: CASVGSSGGNQETQYF. CDR3 nucleotides: TGTGCCAGCGTAGGGAGTAGCGGGGGGAATCAAGAGACCCAGTACTTC. The chain combines TRBV7-2 with TRBJ2-5, with 10 bases matching TRBD2. Germline values: CDR1 SGHTA, CDR2 FQGNSA. J lost 2 bases, V lost 8 bases, and 11 bases had no gene match. CDR3 length: 16 residues.